This T cell receptor (beta chain) was identified in a study of T-cell reconstitution after alpha-beta-depleted transplantation in children. The CDR3 extends over 20 amino acids. The germline V gene has CDR1 SSHAT and CDR2 FNYEAQ (reference sequence). The V gene end was trimmed by 5 bases and the J gene end by 10 bases; junction bases not matched to a gene: 29. Ten or more counts support this clonotype. Preparation of the TCRbeta library used unique molecular identifiers. TCRdb recomputed calls from the PCR reads with MiXCR, one row per CDR3 protein. The data hold 670,000 or so distinct CDR3 sequences, with roughly 14% observed a single time.

The sample consisted of PBMCs, taken before TCRalphabeta/CD19-depleted stem cell transplant. The origin of this receptor is a girl aged 2-10 years with congenital amegakaryocytic thrombocytopenia, due to receive a stem cell transplant. The chain combines TRBV7-7 with TRBJ2-1; 7 bases are shared with TRBD2. The CDR3 loop reads CASSQPSGAGEWLVGFEQFF. CDR3 sequence (DNA): TGTGCCAGCAGCCAACCATCGGGCGCGGGGGAATGGTTGGTTGGCTTCGAGCAGTTCTTC.